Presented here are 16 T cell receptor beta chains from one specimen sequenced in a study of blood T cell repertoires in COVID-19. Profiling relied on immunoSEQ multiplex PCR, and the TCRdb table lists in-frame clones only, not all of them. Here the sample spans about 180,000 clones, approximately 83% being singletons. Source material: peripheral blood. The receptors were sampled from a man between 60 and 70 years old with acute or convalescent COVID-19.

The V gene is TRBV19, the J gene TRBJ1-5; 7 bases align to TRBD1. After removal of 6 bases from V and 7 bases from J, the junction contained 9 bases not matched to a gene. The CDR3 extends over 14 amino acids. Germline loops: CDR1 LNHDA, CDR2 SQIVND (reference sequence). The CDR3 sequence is CASREQGVGQPQHF. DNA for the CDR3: TGTGCCAGTAGGGAGCAGGGGGTGGGACAGCCCCAGCATTTT. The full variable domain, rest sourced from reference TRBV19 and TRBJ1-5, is DGGITQSPKYLFRKEGQNVTLSCEQNLNHDAMYWYRQDPGQGLRLIYYSQIVNDFQKGDIAEGYSVSREKKESFPLTVTSAQKNPTAFYLCASREQGVGQPQHFGDGTRLSIL.

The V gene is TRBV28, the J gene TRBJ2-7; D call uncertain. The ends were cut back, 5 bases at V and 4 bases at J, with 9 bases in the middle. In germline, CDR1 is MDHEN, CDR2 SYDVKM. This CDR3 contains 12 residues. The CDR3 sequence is CASSLTAYEQYF. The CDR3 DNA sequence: TGTGCCAGCAGTCTAACAGCTTACGAGCAGTACTTC.

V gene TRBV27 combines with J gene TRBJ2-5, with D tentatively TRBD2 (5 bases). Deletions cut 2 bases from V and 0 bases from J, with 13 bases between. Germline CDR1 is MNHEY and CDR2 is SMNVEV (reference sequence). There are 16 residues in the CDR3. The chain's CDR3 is CASSLRASRYQETQYF. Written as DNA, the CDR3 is TGTGCCAGCAGTTTAAGGGCTAGCAGATACCAAGAGACCCAGTACTTC.

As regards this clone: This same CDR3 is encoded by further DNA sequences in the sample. In nucleotides, the CDR3 is TGTGCCAGCAGCGCAAGCGGGAGGCTCTCCTACAATGAGCAGTTCTTC. This encodes CASSASGRLSYNEQFF. V and J are TRBV9 and TRBJ2-1; 9 nucleotides agree with TRBD2. Germline lookup yields CDR1 SGDLS and CDR2 YYNGEE. The CDR3 has 16 residues. V lost 3 bases and J lost 0; bases outside the gene matches: 4. Looking up the rest from reference TRBV9 and TRBJ2-1 gives the full variable domain: DSGVTQTPKHLITATGQRVTLRCSPRSGDLSVYWYQQSLDQGLQFLIQYYNGEERAKGNILERFSAQQFPDLHSELNLSSLELGDSALYFCASSASGRLSYNEQFFGPGTRLTVL.

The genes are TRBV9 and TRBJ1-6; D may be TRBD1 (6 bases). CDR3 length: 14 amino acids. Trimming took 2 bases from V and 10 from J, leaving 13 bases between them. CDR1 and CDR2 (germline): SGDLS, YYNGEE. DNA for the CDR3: TGTGCCAGCAGCGTTTCGGGGGGCCGGTCACCCCTCCACTTT. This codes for CASSVSGGRSPLHF.

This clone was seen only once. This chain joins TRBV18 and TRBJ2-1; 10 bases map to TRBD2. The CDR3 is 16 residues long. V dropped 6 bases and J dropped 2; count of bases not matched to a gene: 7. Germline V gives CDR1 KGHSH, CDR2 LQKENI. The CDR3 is CASSRTSGVAYNEQFF. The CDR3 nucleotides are TGTGCCAGCTCGCGCACTAGCGGGGTTGCCTACAATGAGCAGTTCTTC.

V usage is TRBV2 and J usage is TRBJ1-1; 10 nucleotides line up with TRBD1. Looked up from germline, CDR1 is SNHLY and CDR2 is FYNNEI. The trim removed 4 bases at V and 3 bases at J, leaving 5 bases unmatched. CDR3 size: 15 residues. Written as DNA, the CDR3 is TGTGCCAGCAGTGGTCCCGGGACAGGGGACACTGAAGCTTTCTTT. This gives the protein CASSGPGTGDTEAFF.

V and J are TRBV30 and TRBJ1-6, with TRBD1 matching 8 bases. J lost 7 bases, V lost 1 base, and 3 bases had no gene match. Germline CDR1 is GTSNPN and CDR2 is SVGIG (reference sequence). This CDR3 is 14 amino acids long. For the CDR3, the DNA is TGTGCCTGGAGTGCACAGGGGGTAAATTCACCCCTCCACTTT. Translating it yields CAWSAQGVNSPLHF. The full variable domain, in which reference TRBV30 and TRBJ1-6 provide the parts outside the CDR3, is SQTIHQWPATLVQPVGSPLSLECTVEGTSNPNLYWYRQAAGRGLQLLFYSVGIGQISSEVPQNLSASRPQDRQFILSSKKLLLSDSGFYLCAWSAQGVNSPLHFGNGTRLTVT.

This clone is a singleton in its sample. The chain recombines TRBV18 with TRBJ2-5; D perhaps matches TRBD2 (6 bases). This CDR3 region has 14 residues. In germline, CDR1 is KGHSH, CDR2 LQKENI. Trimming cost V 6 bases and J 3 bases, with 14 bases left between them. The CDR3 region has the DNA TGTGCCAGCTCCCCGGAGGGCAGGGAAGAGACCCAGTACTTC. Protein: CASSPEGREETQYF.

The CDR3 loop reads CASSEREDTYEQYF. In nucleotides, the CDR3 is TGTGCCAGCAGTGAACGGGAGGACACCTACGAGCAGTACTTC. The genes are TRBV6-1 and TRBJ2-7, with 7 bases fitting TRBD2. The CDR3 runs to 14 residues. Germline-derived CDR1 and CDR2 are MNHNS and SASEGT. The V segment lost 2 bases and the J segment 2 bases; nucleotides outside the gene matches: 3.

CDR3 region: CASSQNRWSNNQPQHF. The CDR3 region has the DNA TGTGCCAGCAGCCAGAACAGGTGGAGCAACAATCAGCCCCAGCATTTT. This rearrangement joins TRBV28 to TRBJ1-5, with D possibly TRBD1 on 5 matching bases. V was cut by 6 bases and J by 3 bases, with 18 bases left in between. Germline loops: CDR1 MDHEN, CDR2 SYDVKM. CDR3 size: 16 residues.

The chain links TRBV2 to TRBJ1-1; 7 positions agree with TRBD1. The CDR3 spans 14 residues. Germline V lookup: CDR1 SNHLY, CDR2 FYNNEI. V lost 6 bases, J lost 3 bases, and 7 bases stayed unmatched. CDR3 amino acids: CASSAGGWYTEAFF. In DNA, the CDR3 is TGTGCCAGCAGCGCAGGGGGTTGGTACACTGAAGCTTTCTTT.

The CDR3, as DNA: TGTGCCAGCAGCTTCGGGGGGTCTGGAAACACCATATATTTT. This codes for CASSFGGSGNTIYF. The chain couples TRBV7-9 to TRBJ1-3, with a tentative D call TRBD1 (5 bases). The V gene's germline CDR1 is SEHNR and CDR2 FQNEAQ (reference sequence). The CDR3 spans 14 residues. V was clipped by 3 bases and J by 1 base, with 7 bases between them.

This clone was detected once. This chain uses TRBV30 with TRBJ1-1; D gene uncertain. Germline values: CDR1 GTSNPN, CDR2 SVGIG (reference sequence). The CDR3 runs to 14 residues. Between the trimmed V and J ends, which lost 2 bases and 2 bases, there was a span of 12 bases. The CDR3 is CAWSLLDTNTEAFF. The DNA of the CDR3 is TGTGCCTGGAGTCTACTCGACACTAACACTGAAGCTTTCTTT.

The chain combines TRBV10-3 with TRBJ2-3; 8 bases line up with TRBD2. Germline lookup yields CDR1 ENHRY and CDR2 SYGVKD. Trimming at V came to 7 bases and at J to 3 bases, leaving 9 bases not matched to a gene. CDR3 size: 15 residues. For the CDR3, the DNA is TGTGCCATCAATGAAGCGGGAGTGAAGACAGATACGCAGTATTTT. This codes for CAINEAGVKTDTQYF.

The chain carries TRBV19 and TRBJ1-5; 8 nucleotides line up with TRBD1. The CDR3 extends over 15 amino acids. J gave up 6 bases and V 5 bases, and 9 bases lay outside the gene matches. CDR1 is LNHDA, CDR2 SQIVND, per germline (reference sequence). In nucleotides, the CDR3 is TGTGCCAGTAGTTTCTCCGGACAGGGCGGTCAGCCCCAGCATTTT. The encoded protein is CASSFSGQGGQPQHF.